This paragraph covers one T cell receptor (beta chain) sequence. This record belongs to a study of blood T cell repertoires in COVID-19. The assay was immunoSEQ multiplex PCR, and TCRdb's table has in-frame clones only and misses some. Altogether around 200,000 clones are present, around nine tenths being singletons, with the ten largest covering 2.7%. After removal of 3 bases from V and 3 bases from J, the junction contained 8 bases not matched to a gene. The CDR3 runs to 17 residues. The germline gives CDR1 SGHRS, CDR2 YFSETQ. The V gene is TRBV5-1, the J gene TRBJ2-5, with 13 bases that match TRBD2. Material for sequencing was peripheral blood. The receptor was isolated from a man aged 40-49 years with active or convalescent COVID-19. CDR3 region: CASSSGAGLAGEETQYF. The CDR3 coding sequence is TGCGCCAGCAGCTCCGGAGCCGGACTAGCGGGGGAAGAGACCCAGTACTTC.